One sample yielded the 5 T cell receptor beta chains listed below, sequenced in a study of blood T cell repertoires in COVID-19. Clones were read by immunoSEQ multiplex PCR, and TCRdb kept only the in-frame ones, dropping some. The table includes 160,000 or so clones, 81% detected once. The sequenced sample was peripheral blood. The source of these receptors is a man aged 55 to 70 with active or convalescent COVID-19.

The chain employs TRBV19 and TRBJ1-1; D unresolved. The CDR3 is 16 residues long. Germline lookup yields CDR1 LNHDA and CDR2 SQIVND (reference sequence). Trimming cost V 7 bases and J 2 bases, with 20 bases left between them. CDR3 nucleotide sequence: TGTGCCAGTACTCCCTTTGCGGTAGAACCCAACACTGAAGCTTTCTTT. Translated: CASTPFAVEPNTEAFF.

This clone occurred once. The rearrangement links TRBV6-5 to TRBJ1-2; TRBD1 aligns across 9 bases. V was pared by 6 bases and J by 6 bases, with 11 bases of the junction left unmatched. CDR1 is MNHEY, CDR2 SVGAGI, per germline. This CDR3 has 15 amino acids. DNA for the CDR3: TGTGCCAGCAGAGGATACAGGGGGCGCGGGGATGGCTACACCTTC. It specifies CASRGYRGRGDGYTF.

V usage is TRBV11-2 and J usage is TRBJ2-7, with a possible D match to TRBD1 (6 bases). Germline-derived CDR1 and CDR2 are SGHAT and FQNNGV. The V and J ends lost 5 bases and 6 bases respectively, with 23 bases between them. The CDR3 extends over 16 amino acids. Written as DNA, the CDR3 is TGTGCCAGCAGCGTCCGATTACATACCAGGGGACCCGAGCAGTACTTC. Protein sequence: CASSVRLHTRGPEQYF.

The genes are TRBV27 and TRBJ2-3; 9 bases are a match to TRBD2. The CDR3 loop spans 16 amino acids. CDR1 is MNHEY, CDR2 SMNVEV, per germline (reference sequence). Trimming removed 1 base from V and 0 bases from J; junction bases left unmatched: 2. The CDR3 nucleotides read TGTGCCAGCAGTTTATGGCGGGGGGGGAGCACAGATACGCAGTATTTT. The encoded protein is CASSLWRGGSTDTQYF.

The chain combines TRBV11-2 with TRBJ2-1; 8 nucleotides line up with TRBD2. From germline, CDR1 is SGHAT and CDR2 FQNNGV. There are 13 residues in the CDR3. V lost 3 bases and J lost 9; bases outside the gene matches: 4. CDR3 protein: CASSFGTRGEQFF. The CDR3 nucleotides are TGTGCCAGCAGCTTCGGGACTAGGGGTGAGCAGTTCTTC.